One sample yielded the 21 T cell receptor beta chains listed below, sequenced in a study of T cells in Graves' hyperthyroidism and ophthalmopathy. RNA transcripts yielded amplified TCR beta CDR3 regions. A set of HTBI primers served as the primers for a first-round RT-PCR of the TCR CDR3. TCRdb called the multiplex PCR reads again in MiXCR, with one record for every CDR3 protein. The sample has under 350,000 distinct CDR3 sequences; about 17% are singletons. Sequenced: blood. Receptors were obtained from a woman aged 60-75 years with Graves' ophthalmopathy.

Only a few counts were recorded for this clonotype. V gene TRBV4-3 combines with J gene TRBJ1-2; 9 bases match TRBD1. The CDR3 sequence is 17 residues long. The ends lost 0 bases at V and 5 bases at J; junction bases unmatched: 10. Looked up from germline, CDR1 is LGHNA and CDR2 is YSLEER. CDR3 residues: CASSQDRTGGAVYGYTF. The CDR3 DNA reads TGCGCCAGCAGCCAAGATCGAACAGGGGGCGCAGTTTATGGCTACACCTTC.

This clonotype was counted only a few times. The chain has TRBV10-3 and TRBJ1-2; 7 bases align to TRBD1. The CDR3 covers 13 residues. V was pared by 4 bases and J by 8 bases, with 7 bases of the junction left unmatched. Per the germline V gene, CDR1 is ENHRY and CDR2 is SYGVKD. The CDR3 sequence: CAISASGQMGYTF. The CDR3 DNA sequence: TGTGCCATCAGTGCCTCGGGACAGATGGGCTACACCTTC.

This clonotype was picked up many times. The chain combines TRBV20-1 with TRBJ2-3; 9 positions match TRBD2. The junction had 14 bases not matched to a gene; V was cut back by 5 bases and J by 5 bases. Germline V gives CDR1 DFQATT, CDR2 SNEGSKA (reference sequence). The CDR3 runs 16 residues. The CDR3 DNA sequence: TGCAGTGCTCGGAAAGTAGCGGGGGAGACCGGAGATACGCAGTATTTT. Its translation is CSARKVAGETGDTQYF.

This clonotype was found many times. For the CDR3, the DNA is TGTGCCAGCAGCCAAACGGCAGGGCGCTCTGGGGCCAACGTCCTGACTTTC. Protein product: CASSQTAGRSGANVLTF. The genes are TRBV7-9 and TRBJ2-6, with a possible D match to TRBD1 (5 bases). The CDR3 has 17 residues. The V gene lost 5 bases and the J gene lost 0 bases, with 14 bases spanning the gap. Germline V CDR1 and CDR2: SEHNR, FQNEAQ (reference sequence).

This clonotype appeared many times. This chain links TRBV7-3 with TRBJ2-1, with TRBD1 as a possible D gene (5 bases). This CDR3 region has 16 residues. V lost 7 bases, J lost 4 bases, and 20 bases lay in between. CDR1 and CDR2 (germline): SGHTA, FQGTGA. CDR3 sequence reads: CASIVKGQKNYNEQFF. The CDR3 region has the DNA TGTGCCAGCATCGTTAAGGGGCAAAAGAATTACAATGAGCAGTTCTTC.

The DNA for the CDR3 is TGTGCCAGCACCCGAGAGCCGCGGCGGGAGGGATATATGGGGACCCAGTACTTC. Its translation: CASTREPRREGYMGTQYF. The J gene is TRBJ2-5, the V gene TRBV6-2 or TRBV6-3, with 9 bases fitting TRBD2. The germline V gene encodes CDR1 MNHEY and CDR2 SVGEGT. V shed 7 bases and J 7 bases; nucleotides not matched to a gene: 22. The CDR3 sequence is 18 residues long.

This chain uses TRBV5-1 with TRBJ2-7, with 8 bases matching TRBD1. The CDR3 length is 15 residues. Looked up from germline, CDR1 is SGHRS and CDR2 is YFSETQ. V trimming: 2 bases; J trimming: 4 bases; junction bases outside the gene matches: 8. This chain's CDR3 is CASSFRTGRRYEQYF. CDR3 coding DNA: TGCGCCAGCAGCTTCCGGACAGGGAGGCGGTACGAGCAGTACTTC.

The J gene is TRBJ2-2, the V gene TRBV5-1; 7 bases agree with TRBD2. CDR3 length equals 16 residues. Unmatched junction bases numbered 3, after V lost 0 bases and J lost 1 base. The germline V gene has CDR1 SGHRS and CDR2 YFSETQ. CDR3 nucleotide sequence: TGCGCCAGCAGCTTGGCCGGGGGGTGGAACACCGGGGAGCTGTTTTTT. The encoded protein is CASSLAGGWNTGELFF.

This clonotype was seen only a few times. CDR3 DNA: TGTGCCAGCAGTTTAGGGGGCTATGGGTACAATGAGCAGTTCTTC. It yields the protein CASSLGGYGYNEQFF. This chain joins TRBV6-4 and TRBJ2-1; 7 bases map to TRBD1. After removal of 5 bases from V and 4 bases from J, the junction contained 8 bases not matched to a gene. The germline V gene has CDR1 MRHNA and CDR2 SNTAGT. The CDR3 is made up of 15 amino acids.

This clonotype was observed many times. This chain's CDR3 is CSAIYGGSKNTEAFF. In DNA form, the CDR3 reads TGCAGTGCTATTTACGGGGGATCCAAGAACACTGAAGCTTTCTTT. This chain connects TRBV20-1 to TRBJ1-1, with TRBD1 as a possible D gene (5 bases). Germline CDR1 and CDR2: DFQATT and SNEGSKA (reference sequence). Trimming pared 4 bases from V and 1 base from J, leaving 16 bases between. This CDR3 contains 15 residues.

The V call is TRBV6-2 or TRBV6-3, the J call TRBJ1-1; 10 nucleotides match TRBD1. J was trimmed by 7 bases and V by 1 base; bases with no gene match: 3. The CDR3 has 14 amino acids. Germline values: CDR1 MNHEY, CDR2 SVGEGT. The CDR3 DNA reads TGTGCCAGCAGTTACTATCGGACAGGGGGTGAAGCTTTCTTT. Amino acid sequence: CASSYYRTGGEAFF.

Ten or more counts support this clonotype. The chain links TRBV30 to TRBJ1-5; tentative D call: TRBD1 (5 bases). The CDR3 sequence is 13 residues long. Germline V gene lookup returns CDR1 GTSNPN and CDR2 SVGIG (reference sequence). The V gene lost 4 bases and the J gene lost 3 bases, with 10 bases spanning the gap. The DNA for the CDR3 is TGTGCCTGGAACCGGGACCCCAATCAGCCCCAGCATTTT. It codes for CAWNRDPNQPQHF.

This clonotype was detected ten times or more. The rearrangement uses TRBV29-1 and TRBJ2-7; 9 bases map to TRBD1. This CDR3 contains 14 residues. The trim removed 4 bases at V and 5 bases at J, leaving 9 bases unmatched. CDR1 SQVTM and CDR2 ANQGSEA come from the germline V gene. Here the CDR3 reads CSVADRGNTHEQYF. The CDR3 coding sequence is TGCAGCGTTGCCGACAGGGGGAATACCCACGAGCAGTACTTC.

The rearrangement links TRBV27 to TRBJ1-1; D is perhaps TRBD1 (5 bases). Trimming took off 6 bases at V and 3 bases at J, with 11 bases between the two ends. The CDR3 has 13 residues. Germline CDR1 and CDR2: MNHEY and SMNVEV (reference sequence). CDR3 coding DNA: TGTGCCAGCAGGGTAGGGGAGGACACTGAAGCTTTCTTT. Its protein product is CASRVGEDTEAFF.

This clonotype was seen at least ten times. The rearrangement joins TRBV7-2 to TRBJ2-1; 7 bases match TRBD1. J lost 2 bases, V lost 4 bases, and 8 bases had no gene match. Looked up from germline, CDR1 is SGHTA and CDR2 is FQGNSA. This CDR3 spans 16 amino acids. DNA for the CDR3: TGTGCCAGCAGCTCCGCCGGGACAGAAGCCTACAATGAGCAGTTCTTC. It encodes CASSSAGTEAYNEQFF.

The V gene is TRBV15, the J gene TRBJ1-2; D unresolved. Trimming removed 1 base from V and 2 bases from J, with 8 bases in between. This CDR3 has 14 amino acids. Germline CDR1 is LNHNV and CDR2 is YYDKDF (reference sequence). CDR3 protein: CATSRAYQNYGYTF. The CDR3 DNA sequence: TGTGCCACCAGCAGAGCGTACCAGAACTATGGCTACACCTTC.

There are many counts of this clonotype. This chain uses TRBV12-3 or TRBV12-4 with TRBJ2-3, with D possibly TRBD1 on 5 matching bases. The V and J ends lost 3 bases and 4 bases respectively, with 11 bases between them. The CDR3 sequence is 14 residues long. The CDR3 loop reads CASSFWGRSDTQYF. The DNA of the CDR3 is TGTGCCAGCAGTTTTTGGGGCCGTTCAGATACGCAGTATTTT.

V is TRBV7-8 and J is TRBJ2-2; D gene unclear. The germline CDR1 and CDR2 sequences are SGHVS and FQNEAQ. The CDR3 runs to 12 residues. The V gene lost 4 bases and the J gene lost 6 bases, with 6 bases spanning the gap. The DNA for the CDR3 is TGTGCCAGCAGCTCATTCTCCGGGGAGCTGTTTTTT. It codes for CASSSFSGELFF.

On this clonotype: This may arise from a read error, as a much more abundant clone is one base away. V and J are TRBV10-1 and TRBJ2-3, with unresolved D. The CDR3 is 14 residues long. CDR1 is WNHNN, CDR2 SYGVQD, per germline (reference sequence). Here the CDR3 reads CASSEVAGSDTQCF. The CDR3 coding sequence is TGCGCCAGCAGTGAAGTCGCAGGCTCAGATACGCAGTGTTTT.

This clonotype was picked up a small number of times. The chain employs TRBV4-1 and TRBJ1-2; D perhaps matches TRBD1 (6 bases). Germline V CDR1 and CDR2: MGHRA, YSYEKL. Trimming removed 0 bases from V and 4 bases from J, with 15 bases in between. The CDR3 consists of 16 residues. The CDR3, as DNA: TGCGCCAGCAGCCAAGATGGGGGCCTTTCCCCCTATGGCTACACCTTC. It translates to CASSQDGGLSPYGYTF.

This clonotype appeared a few times. The V and J genes are TRBV6-1 and TRBJ2-2, with a possible D match to TRBD2 (7 bases). The CDR3 is made up of 16 amino acids. V gave up 6 bases and J gave up 4 bases, with 18 bases separating them. Germline lookup yields CDR1 MNHNS and CDR2 SASEGT. DNA of the CDR3: TGTGCCAGCAGCCCGCCGGCGGGGGCGAGCACCGGGGAGCTGTTTTTT. Translation gives CASSPPAGASTGELFF.